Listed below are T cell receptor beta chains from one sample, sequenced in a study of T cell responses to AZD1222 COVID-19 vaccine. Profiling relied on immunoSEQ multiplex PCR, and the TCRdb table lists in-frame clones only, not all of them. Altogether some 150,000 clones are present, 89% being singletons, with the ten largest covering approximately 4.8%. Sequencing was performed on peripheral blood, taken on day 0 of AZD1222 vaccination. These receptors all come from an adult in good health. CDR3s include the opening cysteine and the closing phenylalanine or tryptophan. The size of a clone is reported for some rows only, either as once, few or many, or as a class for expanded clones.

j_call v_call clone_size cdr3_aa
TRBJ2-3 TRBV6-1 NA CASSGGGERGWSTDTQYF
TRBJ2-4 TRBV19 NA CASCAPGRAKNIQYF
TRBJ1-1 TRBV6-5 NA CASTLELNTEAFF
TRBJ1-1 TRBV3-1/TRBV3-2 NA CASRRSRNTEAFF
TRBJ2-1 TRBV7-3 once CASSYSGRGYNEQFF
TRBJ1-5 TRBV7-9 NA CASSFSGVLAQHF
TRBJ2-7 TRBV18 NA CASSPPEVGSAYEQYF
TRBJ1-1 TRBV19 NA CASSIDLWGGRAEAFF
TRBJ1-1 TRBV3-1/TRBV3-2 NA CASSQGYTEAFF
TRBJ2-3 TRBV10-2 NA CATGSGRITDTQYF
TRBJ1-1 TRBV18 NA CASSPPGVGDAEAFF
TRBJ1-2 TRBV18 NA CASSPRQTPYGYTF
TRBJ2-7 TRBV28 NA CASNSVPVKQYF
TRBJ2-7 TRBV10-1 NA CASSESGKAYEQYF
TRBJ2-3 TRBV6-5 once CASSYSPGTNTDTQYF
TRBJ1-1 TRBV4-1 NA CASSQEGEGTEAFF